Each of the 3 T cell receptor beta chains below was sequenced from the same sample in a study of cytomegalovirus exposure and HLA in healthy donors. Both 60 Vbeta primers and 13 Jbeta primers went into the PCR. Sequenced by immunoSEQ multiplex PCR; TCRdb stores in-frame clones only, minus some. The sample holds around 130,000 clones, around 85% seen once. The sample taken for sequencing was PBMCs. These receptors were obtained from a woman aged 25 to 45 in good health and CMV-seropositive.

CDR3 coding DNA: TGTGCCAGCAGCCAAGATCAAACTAGCACAGATACGCAGTATTTT. It yields the protein CASSQDQTSTDTQYF. V is TRBV4-2 and J is TRBJ2-3, with D unresolved. CDR3 size: 15 residues. Germline V gene lookup returns CDR1 LGHNA and CDR2 YNFKEQ. Trimming left V 0 bases short and J 0 bases short, with 7 bases between.

As regards this clone: A read error may account for a junction end that differs from germline. The chain couples TRBV5-4 to TRBJ1-2; weak D call: TRBD1 (6 bases). The CDR3 is 13 amino acids. Germline-derived CDR1 and CDR2 are SGHNT and YYREEE (reference sequence). The CDR3 sequence: CAGSPDRQRGYTF. CDR3 bases: TGTGCCGGCAGTCCAGACAGGCAGCGTGGCTACACCTTC.

The chain links TRBV5-6 to TRBJ2-7, with TRBD1 matching 7 bases. J was trimmed by 6 bases and V by 4 bases; bases with no gene match: 4. Germline values: CDR1 SGHDT, CDR2 YYEEEE. The CDR3 spans 12 residues. As DNA, the CDR3 is TGTGCCAGCAGCCCTACAGGGGCCGAGCAGTACTTC. Protein: CASSPTGAEQYF.